The 8 T cell receptor beta chains presented below share a single source sample, sequenced in a study of CD8+ T cells in alopecia areata. The sequencing template was cDNA reverse transcribed from extracted RNA. The table came from immunoSEQ multiplex PCR; TCRdb's copy has only in-frame clones and leaves some out. The profile shows 98,000 or so clones, 50% to 75% of them singletons. This sample's treatment: oral pan-JAK inhibitor, 5-10 mg twice daily. The sequencing used CD8+ T cells sorted from blood, collected at week 4, from a patient treated with tofacitinib. The receptors come from a human donor with alopecia areata.

V gene TRBV7-2 combines with J gene TRBJ2-7; TRBD1 matches at 10 bases. The CDR3 contains 13 residues. Germline V gene sequence: CDR1 SGHTA, CDR2 FQGNSA. J lost 4 bases, V lost 6 bases, and 3 bases had no gene match. CDR3 nucleotide sequence: TGTGCCAGCAGGACAGGGGGCGTTTACGAGCAGTACTTC. As protein: CASRTGGVYEQYF.

The V and J genes are TRBV5-1 and TRBJ2-4; 14 bases match TRBD2. The length of the CDR3 is 18 residues. Germline CDR1 reads SGHRS; CDR2 reads YFSETQ. Trimming cost V 4 bases and J 5 bases; bases outside gene matches: 11. CDR3 residues: CASSTTGRGLAGENIQYF. The DNA of the CDR3 is TGCGCCAGCAGCACCACAGGGAGGGGACTAGCGGGGGAAAACATTCAGTACTTC.

The rearrangement uses TRBV29-1 and TRBJ2-7, with 11 positions matching TRBD1. CDR3 length equals 17 residues. The germline gives CDR1 SQVTM, CDR2 ANQGSEA. J lost 7 bases, V lost 0 bases, and 14 bases had no gene match. The DNA of the CDR3 is TGCAGCGTTGAAGAAGGGGAGATTGGGACAGGGGGAGAAGAGCAGTACTTC. This translates into CSVEEGEIGTGGEEQYF.

This clone was detected a few times. The J gene is TRBJ1-2, the V gene TRBV19, with TRBD1 matching 7 bases. The germline gives CDR1 LNHDA, CDR2 SQIVND (reference sequence). Germline trimming cut 7 bases from V and 1 base from J; bases unmatched to any gene: 6. There are 14 residues in the CDR3. The CDR3 protein is CASKEGANNYGYTF. DNA for the CDR3: TGTGCCAGTAAGGAGGGGGCAAATAACTATGGCTACACCTTC.

J is TRBJ1-2 and V is TRBV19; no reliable D call. V was cut by 10 bases and J by 6 bases, with 21 bases left in between. The CDR3 is 14 amino acids. Germline V CDR1 and CDR2: LNHDA, SQIVND (reference sequence). The CDR3 spells CATPPIGEGDGYTF. CDR3 bases: TGTGCCACTCCTCCGATTGGAGAGGGCGATGGCTACACCTTC.

The chain carries TRBV5-6 and TRBJ2-3; D is uncertain. CDR3 length: 14 residues. The germline V and J ends were trimmed by 0 bases and 2 bases, with 7 bases remaining between them. The V gene's germline CDR1 is SGHDT and CDR2 YYEEEE. CDR3 residues: CASSLGIYTDTQYF. As DNA, the CDR3 is TGTGCCAGCAGCTTGGGGATCTACACAGATACGCAGTATTTT.

The rearrangement joins TRBV20-1 to TRBJ2-7; D is possibly TRBD2 (6 bases). This CDR3 has 11 amino acids. Germline values: CDR1 DFQATT, CDR2 SNEGSKA (reference sequence). Trimming took off 1 base at V and 6 bases at J, with 7 bases between the two ends. In DNA, the CDR3 is TGCAGTGCTAGAGTGGGGGGCGAGCAGTACTTC. Translating gives CSARVGGEQYF.

The V call is TRBV6-5, the J call TRBJ2-5, with 12 bases identical to TRBD2. Trimming cost V 2 bases and J 5 bases; bases outside gene matches: 6. CDR3 length: 16 amino acids. Germline lookup yields CDR1 MNHEY and CDR2 SVGAGI. This chain's CDR3 is CASSYELAGGRETQYF. The CDR3 bases are TGTGCCAGCAGTTACGAACTAGCGGGAGGACGGGAGACCCAGTACTTC.